This entry is about one T cell receptor beta chain. No antigen is known for it. This sample is drawn from a study of memory CD4+ T cells and cytomegalovirus serostatus. Single viable CD3+CD4+CD8-CD45RO+ cells were sorted as the memory CD4+ T cells. The CDR3 has 15 residues. The trim removed 0 bases at V and 11 bases at J, leaving 9 bases unmatched. Germline loops: CDR1 SGHRS, CDR2 YFSETQ. TCRdb keeps only in-frame clones here, not all; method: immunoSEQ multiplex PCR. The profile shows about 80,000 clones, 80% of them singletons. General study points: The CMV-associated TCR signature appears largely within the CD4+ memory repertoire.

V is TRBV5-1 and J is TRBJ2-1; 9 bases are shared with TRBD1. Sequencing input: memory CD4+ T cells from blood. The receptor was isolated from an adult in good health and CMV-seronegative. The CDR3 DNA reads TGCGCCAGCAGCTTGGGACAGGGGGAAGGTATGAAGCAGTTCTTC. Its translation: CASSLGQGEGMKQFF.